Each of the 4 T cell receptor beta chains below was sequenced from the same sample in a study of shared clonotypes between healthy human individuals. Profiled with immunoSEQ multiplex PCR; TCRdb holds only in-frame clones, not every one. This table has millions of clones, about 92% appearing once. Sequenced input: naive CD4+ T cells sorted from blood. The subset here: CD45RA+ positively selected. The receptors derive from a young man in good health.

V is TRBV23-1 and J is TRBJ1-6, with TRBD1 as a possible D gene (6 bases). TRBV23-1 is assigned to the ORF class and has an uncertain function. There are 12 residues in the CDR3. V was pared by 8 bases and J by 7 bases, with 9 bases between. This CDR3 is CASQGGNSPLHF. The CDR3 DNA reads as TGCGCCAGCCAAGGGGGAAATTCACCCCTCCACTTT.

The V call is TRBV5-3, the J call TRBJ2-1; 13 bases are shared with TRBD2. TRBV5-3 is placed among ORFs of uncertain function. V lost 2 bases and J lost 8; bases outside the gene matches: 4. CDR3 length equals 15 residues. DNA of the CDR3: TGTGCCAGAAGCTTCGGGACTAGCGGGAACGATGAGCAGTTCTTC. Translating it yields CARSFGTSGNDEQFF.

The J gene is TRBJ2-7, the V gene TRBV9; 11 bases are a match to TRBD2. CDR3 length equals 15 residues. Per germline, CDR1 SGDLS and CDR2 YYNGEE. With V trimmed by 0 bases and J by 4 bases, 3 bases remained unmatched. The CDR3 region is CASSVELAGVYEQYF. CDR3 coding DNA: TGTGCCAGCAGCGTAGAACTAGCGGGAGTTTACGAGCAGTACTTC.

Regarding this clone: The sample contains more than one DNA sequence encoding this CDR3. The CDR3 loop is CASSYSGLNTEAFF. The CDR3 nucleotides are TGTGCCAGCAGTTACTCGGGCCTGAACACTGAAGCTTTCTTT. The chain links TRBV6-5 to TRBJ1-1; D not resolved. The germline V gene encodes CDR1 MNHEY and CDR2 SVGAGI. V was shortened by 0 bases and J by 0 bases, with 5 bases between the two germline ends. The CDR3 consists of 14 residues.